The next 9 T cell receptor beta chains were all read from a single sample in a study of CD8 T cells in cerebrospinal fluid in Alzheimer's disease. TCRdb reworked the 10x single-cell sequencing reads into one entry per CDR3 protein, no DNA. The table lists 1,500 to 2,000 distinct CDR3 sequences. The sample was cerebrospinal fluid. The receptors derive from a human donor with mild cognitive impairment.

The CDR3 is CASSLGTSGGQRLNEQFF. The J gene is TRBJ2-1, the V gene TRBV7-3; TCRdb gives TRBD2 as the D gene, but with no DNA this cannot be confirmed. Germline-derived CDR1 and CDR2 are SGHTA and FQGTGA. This CDR3 has 18 residues. Complete variable domain (other parts from reference TRBV7-3 and TRBJ2-1): GAGVSQTPSNKVTEKGKYVELRCDPISGHTALYWYRQSLGQGPEFLIYFQGTGAADDSGLPNDRFFAVRPEGSVSTLKIQRTERGDSAVYLCASSLGTSGGQRLNEQFFGPGTRLTVL.

V usage is TRBV7-7 and J usage is TRBJ1-1. The CDR3 has 13 amino acids. Per the germline V gene, CDR1 is SSHAT and CDR2 is FNYEAQ (reference sequence). The CDR3 spells CASSLDRNTEAFF.

The J gene is TRBJ2-7, the V gene TRBV7-2. There are 14 residues in the CDR3. Germline CDR1 is SGHTA and CDR2 is FQGNSA. Here the CDR3 reads CASSSFRSSYEQYF.

This clonotype ranks as medium-sized (0.01 to 0.1%) in terms of frequency. This sequence joins TRBV9 and TRBJ1-6. Germline CDR1 SGDLS, CDR2 YYNGEE. CDR3 length: 15 amino acids. CDR3 amino acids: CASSTRIGSHSPLHF.

The chain is built from TRBV29-1 and TRBJ1-2; as DNA is missing, the TRBD1 call by TCRdb cannot be tested. The germline gives CDR1 SQVTM, CDR2 ANQGSEA. The CDR3 sequence is 13 residues long. CDR3: CSVQKAQGYGYTF.

The V call is TRBV7-2, the J call TRBJ2-3. Per germline, CDR1 SGHTA and CDR2 FQGNSA. This CDR3 contains 13 residues. The CDR3 protein is CASSLGSTDTQYF.

Considering frequency, this clonotype is medium-sized (0.01 to 0.1%). The chain combines TRBV10-3 with TRBJ2-7; TCRdb returns TRBD1, unconfirmable since there is no DNA. The CDR3 has 14 residues. Germline assignment: CDR1 ENHRY and CDR2 SYGVKD. The CDR3 is CAISEGTDSYEQYF.

Judged by frequency, this clonotype is medium-sized. The chain recombines TRBV28 with TRBJ1-5. This CDR3 has 16 residues. The germline V gene has CDR1 MDHEN and CDR2 SYDVKM. The CDR3: CASSPGLAGGNQPQHF.

This clonotype is classed as medium-sized by frequency. The rearrangement joins TRBV12-3 or TRBV12-4 to TRBJ1-2; TCRdb's assignment of TRBD1 cannot be checked, as there is no DNA. This CDR3 has 15 residues. This CDR3 reads CASSGARDRNYGYTF.